A single sample is the source of the 2 T cell receptor beta chains below, sequenced in a study of beta chain features in type 1 diabetes. Study results and caveats: For Type 1 diabetes patients, all four CD4+ subsets carried TCRB CDR3s that were moderately but significantly shorter.

No antigen has been assigned to these receptors. Reverse transcription of all isolated RNA meant that expressed TCRB transcripts were sequenced. Profiling relied on immunoSEQ multiplex PCR, and the TCRdb table lists in-frame clones only, not all of them. Found here are 150,000 to 200,000 clones, roughly 60% of them singletons; the top ten hold approximately 0.09%. The material sequenced was naive CD4+ T cells from blood. These receptors all stem from a man younger than 45 with type 1 diabetes.

The V gene is TRBV7-9, the J gene TRBJ2-3; weak D call: TRBD1 (5 bases). V dropped 4 bases and J dropped 6 bases, with 8 bases sitting between them. Looked up from germline, CDR1 is SEHNR and CDR2 is FQNEAQ (reference sequence). The CDR3 runs to 12 residues. CDR3 amino acids: CASSSSGDTQYF. CDR3 DNA sequence: TGTGCCAGCAGCTCCTCAGGGGATACGCAGTATTTT.

V usage is TRBV9 and J usage is TRBJ1-5; TRBD1 might be the D (5 bases). The ends were cut back, 3 bases at V and 5 bases at J, with 9 bases in the middle. The germline gives CDR1 SGDLS, CDR2 YYNGEE. The CDR3 contains 13 residues. The CDR3 DNA reads as TGTGCCAGCAGCGGGGACCAACATCAGCCCCAGCATTTT. Translated: CASSGDQHQPQHF.